Given below is one TCR beta chain in context. The assay used was immunoSEQ (version v3.0), run at survey level. Data came from immunoSEQ multiplex PCR; TCRdb stores just in-frame clones and leaves some out. The sample holds about 31,000 clones, roughly three quarters seen once. This sample was taken from a study of long-term antiretroviral therapy in people with HIV. V was pared by 10 bases and J by 6 bases, with 7 bases of the junction left unmatched. Germline V gene lookup returns CDR1 LNHDA and CDR2 SQIVND (reference sequence). There are 12 residues in the CDR3. Specimen: unsorted PBMCs, collected 1.9 years after starting antiretroviral therapy. The TCR comes from a man younger than 30 with HIV. The chain recombines TRBV19 with TRBJ1-1, with 8 bases fitting TRBD1. The CDR3 is CATNHRGAEAFF. The CDR3 DNA reads as TGTGCCACCAACCACAGGGGGGCTGAAGCTTTCTTT. Combining the CDR3 with reference TRBV19 and TRBJ1-1 gives the whole variable domain DGGITQSPKYLFRKEGQNVTLSCEQNLNHDAMYWYRQDPGQGLRLIYYSQIVNDFQKGDIAEGYSVSREKKESFPLTVTSAQKNPTAFYLCATNHRGAEAFFGQGTRLTVV.